This passage covers 29 T cell receptor beta chains from one sample sequenced in a study of radiotherapy plus CTLA-4 blockade in lung cancer. Method: immunoSEQ multiplex PCR; TCRdb's copy keeps in-frame clones and lacks some. The top ten hold around 5.1% of the sample, which has about 53,000 clones, roughly four fifths seen once. The sample was peripheral blood, taken from a patient treated with radiotherapy plus ipilimumab. These TCRs come from a human donor with non-small cell lung cancer whose response to radiotherapy plus ipilimumab could not be evaluated.

The genes are TRBV29-1 and TRBJ2-1; D unclear. Germline V CDR1 and CDR2: SQVTM, ANQGSEA. The CDR3 spans 12 residues. The V end lost 4 bases, the J end lost 7 bases, and 11 bases lay between the germline ends. Here the CDR3 reads CSVVISGNEQFF. The DNA of the CDR3 is TGCAGCGTTGTTATTTCCGGGAATGAGCAGTTCTTC.

V gene TRBV19 combines with J gene TRBJ1-1; 8 bases are shared with TRBD1. The CDR3 has 17 amino acids. Germline V gives CDR1 LNHDA, CDR2 SQIVND (reference sequence). V shed 10 bases and J 1 base; nucleotides not matched to a gene: 17. DNA for the CDR3: TGTGCCACCATCGGTCTCATCAGGGGGCACGGGAACACTGAAGCTTTCTTT. Translated, it gives CATIGLIRGHGNTEAFF.

CDR3 bases: TGTGCCAGCTCCGGACATTACGAGCAGTACTTC. This gives the protein CASSGHYEQYF. The chain employs TRBV2 and TRBJ2-5; D possibly corresponds to TRBD1 (5 bases). The DNA matches TRBJ2-7 better at its end, which makes the J call doubtful. The CDR3 has 11 residues. CDR1 is SNHLY and CDR2 is FYNNEI in the germline V gene.

The genes are TRBV19 and TRBJ1-5; 7 positions match TRBD1. CDR3 size: 16 residues. Germline V lookup: CDR1 LNHDA, CDR2 SQIVND (reference sequence). V shed 4 bases and J 5 bases; nucleotides not matched to a gene: 11. CDR3 sequence (DNA): TGTGCCAGTAGTACCGGGACAGAGTCCTATGATCAGCCCCAGCATTTT. Translated: CASSTGTESYDQPQHF.

This clone was observed a few times. The rearrangement links TRBV30 to TRBJ2-7, with TRBD2 identical over 10 bases. V shed 2 bases, J shed 5 bases, and the junction held 9 bases outside the gene matches. CDR1 and CDR2 from the germline V gene are GTSNPN and SVGIG (reference sequence). The CDR3 spans 15 residues. CDR3 amino acids: CAWSRSGRAGNEQYF. CDR3 sequence (DNA): TGTGCCTGGAGTCGAAGCGGGAGGGCCGGGAACGAGCAGTACTTC.

This chain joins TRBV28 and TRBJ1-2; TRBD1 matches 7 bases. Germline CDR1 and CDR2: MDHEN and SYDVKM. With 5 bases clipped from V and 6 bases from J, the junction kept 9 bases outside the gene matches. The CDR3 extends over 14 amino acids. CDR3 coding DNA: TGTGCCAGCAGTGGGGCGACAGGGAGGAATGGCTACACCTTC. Translating it yields CASSGATGRNGYTF.

The chain recombines TRBV7-3 with TRBJ2-5; 14 bases agree with TRBD2. Trimming removed 1 base from V and 1 base from J; junction bases left unmatched: 5. The CDR3 is 18 amino acids. Per germline, CDR1 SGHTA and CDR2 FQGTGA. CDR3 protein: CASSLIGTSGSGQETQYF. The CDR3 DNA is TGTGCCAGCAGCTTAATTGGGACTAGCGGGAGTGGCCAAGAGACCCAGTACTTC.

The chain uses TRBV6-1 and TRBJ1-5, with 9 bases matching TRBD1. Germline assignment: CDR1 MNHNS and CDR2 SASEGT. The CDR3 has 13 residues. V was clipped by 7 bases and J by 7 bases; unmatched bases: 5. CDR3 in amino acids: CASNNRGHQPQHF. The CDR3 DNA follows: TGTGCCAGCAACAACAGGGGGCACCAGCCCCAGCATTTT.

The rearrangement links TRBV12-2 to TRBJ1-1. TRBV12-2 is classified as a pseudogene. CDR3 length: 10 amino acids. DNA for the CDR3: TGTGCAAGTCTCTCTCTGGAGACTTTCTTT. This translates into CASLSLETFF.

The J gene is TRBJ2-1, the V gene TRBV28, with 7 bases matching TRBD2. Trimming cost V 2 bases and J 0 bases; bases outside gene matches: 7. The length of the CDR3 is 17 residues. The germline V gene has CDR1 MDHEN and CDR2 SYDVKM. DNA of the CDR3: TGTGCCAGCAGTTTAGGAGACCGGGACTACTCCTACAATGAGCAGTTCTTC. This sequence encodes CASSLGDRDYSYNEQFF.

V and J are TRBV27 and TRBJ2-7, with no clear D. Trimming stripped 4 bases from V and 3 bases from J, with 7 bases between. This CDR3 contains 12 residues. Germline V CDR1 and CDR2: MNHEY, SMNVEV (reference sequence). CDR3 DNA: TGTGCCAGCAGTTCCTTCGGCTACGAGCAGTACTTC. Protein: CASSSFGYEQYF.

The chain has TRBV18 and TRBJ1-1; 7 nucleotides line up with TRBD1. V was pared by 2 bases and J by 1 base, with 4 bases of the junction left unmatched. Per the germline V gene, CDR1 is KGHSH and CDR2 is LQKENI. This CDR3 comprises 15 residues. CDR3 loop: CASSPTTGANTEAFF. CDR3 nucleotide sequence: TGTGCCAGCTCACCAACTACAGGGGCGAACACTGAAGCTTTCTTT.

V is TRBV5-6 and J is TRBJ2-7; 9 bases map to TRBD2. The ends lost 3 bases at V and 3 bases at J; junction bases unmatched: 4. This CDR3 region has 14 residues. Germline V gene sequence: CDR1 SGHDT, CDR2 YYEEEE. CDR3 DNA: TGTGCCAGCAGCTACGGGACTAGCAGCTACGAGCAGTACTTC. This encodes CASSYGTSSYEQYF.

The J gene is TRBJ2-3, the V gene TRBV18; D is possibly TRBD2 (6 bases). Germline V gene lookup returns CDR1 KGHSH and CDR2 LQKENI. V lost 4 bases to trimming and J lost 4 bases, with 9 bases between them. The CDR3 contains 13 residues. As DNA, the CDR3 is TGTGCCAGCTCACTCAGGGAGGCAGATACGCAGTATTTT. Translated: CASSLREADTQYF.

The chain employs TRBV9 and TRBJ1-5, with D unresolved. Trimming pared 0 bases from V and 5 bases from J, leaving 9 bases between. The germline CDR1 and CDR2 sequences are SGDLS and YYNGEE. CDR3 length equals 14 residues. Here the CDR3 reads CASSVDNSYQPQHF. The CDR3 bases are TGTGCCAGCAGCGTAGATAACAGCTATCAGCCCCAGCATTTT. Using reference TRBV9 and TRBJ1-5 for the parts outside the CDR3, the full variable domain is DSGVTQTPKHLITATGQRVTLRCSPRSGDLSVYWYQQSLDQGLQFLIQYYNGEERAKGNILERFSAQQFPDLHSELNLSSLELGDSALYFCASSVDNSYQPQHFGDGTRLSIL.

This clone was observed a single time. The chain combines TRBV19 with TRBJ1-5; TRBD1 agrees at 7 bases. This CDR3 comprises 18 residues. The germline gives CDR1 LNHDA, CDR2 SQIVND (reference sequence). V was clipped by 6 bases and J by 0 bases; unmatched bases: 14. CDR3 loop: CASSPIDWGQTSNQPQHF. The CDR3 DNA reads as TGTGCCAGTAGCCCGATAGATTGGGGACAGACTAGCAATCAGCCCCAGCATTTT.

V gene TRBV2 combines with J gene TRBJ2-1, with 13 bases matching TRBD2. This CDR3 has 18 residues. Germline V gives CDR1 SNHLY, CDR2 FYNNEI. V lost 4 bases and J lost 4; bases outside the gene matches: 10. CDR3: CASSGTSGSPLQYNEQFF. The CDR3 region has the DNA TGTGCCAGCAGTGGGACTAGCGGGAGCCCCTTGCAATACAATGAGCAGTTCTTC.

This clone was detected only a few times. The V call is TRBV7-3, the J call TRBJ2-3; no clear D gene. Germline V lookup: CDR1 SGHTA, CDR2 FQGTGA. Trimming took 2 bases from V and 0 from J, leaving 12 bases between them. The CDR3 sequence is 16 residues long. CDR3 nucleotides: TGTGCCAGCAGCTTATACCCCGCAGGTAGCACAGATACGCAGTATTTT. Translating gives CASSLYPAGSTDTQYF.

This clone was seen just once. V gene TRBV29-1 combines with J gene TRBJ1-1, with TRBD1 matching over 8 bases. The germline gives CDR1 SQVTM, CDR2 ANQGSEA. With 5 bases clipped from V and 6 bases from J, the junction kept 5 bases outside the gene matches. CDR3 length equals 12 residues. The CDR3 spells CSVLGQAPEAFF. The CDR3 nucleotides are TGCAGCGTTCTGGGACAGGCCCCTGAAGCTTTCTTT.

The CDR3 nucleotides read TGTGCCAGCAGTTTGAAGGGTAGGGGTGAAGCTTTCTTT. Protein sequence: CASSLKGRGEAFF. The rearrangement uses TRBV28 and TRBJ1-1; a possible D gene is TRBD1 (5 bases). The CDR3 loop spans 13 amino acids. From germline, CDR1 is MDHEN and CDR2 SYDVKM. Trimming pared 3 bases from V and 7 bases from J, leaving 12 bases between.

V usage is TRBV10-3 and J usage is TRBJ1-1, with 9 bases matching TRBD1. V lost 5 bases and J lost 4; bases outside the gene matches: 2. This CDR3 has 13 amino acids. Germline-derived CDR1 and CDR2 are ENHRY and SYGVKD. CDR3 residues: CAISLDRGTEAFF. The CDR3 bases are TGTGCCATCAGTTTGGACAGGGGCACTGAAGCTTTCTTT.

This rearrangement joins TRBV6-5 to TRBJ1-1; D is uncertain. Trimming took off 6 bases at V and 3 bases at J, with 11 bases between the two ends. CDR3 length: 13 amino acids. Germline CDR1 MNHEY, CDR2 SVGAGI. CDR3 protein: CASRRKVDTEAFF. The DNA for the CDR3 is TGTGCCAGCAGGCGGAAGGTGGACACTGAAGCTTTCTTT.

This sequence joins TRBV6-5 and TRBJ1-5, with D hard to call. V was clipped by 5 bases and J by 0 bases, with 5 bases between them. The CDR3 has 13 residues. In germline, CDR1 is MNHEY, CDR2 SVGAGI. CDR3 amino acids: CASSKYSNQPQHF. In nucleotides, the CDR3 is TGTGCCAGCAGTAAATATAGCAATCAGCCCCAGCATTTT.

Only a few counts were recorded for this clone. CDR3 protein: CASSTRGKQETQYF. The CDR3 nucleotides are TGTGCCAGCAGCACCAGAGGGAAGCAAGAGACCCAGTACTTC. This chain links TRBV11-3 with TRBJ2-5; a possible D gene is TRBD2 (5 bases). The ends were cut back, 5 bases at V and 2 bases at J, with 12 bases in the middle. CDR1 SGHNT and CDR2 YENEEA come from the germline V gene. This CDR3 is 14 amino acids long.

The chain couples TRBV28 to TRBJ2-7, with D possibly matching TRBD2 (6 bases). This CDR3 comprises 14 residues. Trimming removed 5 bases from V and 2 bases from J, with 13 bases in between. The V gene's germline CDR1 is MDHEN and CDR2 SYDVKM. The CDR3 sequence: CASSTGLPAYEQYF. The DNA of the CDR3 is TGTGCCAGCAGTACGGGACTGCCTGCCTACGAGCAGTACTTC.

The gene calls are TRBV19 and TRBJ1-1; D is possibly TRBD1 (5 bases). Germline V gene data show CDR1 as LNHDA and CDR2 as SQIVND (reference sequence). Trimming stripped 8 bases from V and 6 bases from J, with 10 bases between. This CDR3 spans 11 amino acids. The CDR3 reads CASRQLAEAFF. The CDR3 DNA follows: TGTGCCAGTCGACAGCTCGCTGAAGCTTTCTTT.

The chain combines TRBV11-2 with TRBJ2-5; D might be TRBD2 (5 bases). Germline V gene data show CDR1 as SGHAT and CDR2 as FQNNGV. V lost 4 bases, J lost 0 bases, and 21 bases lay in between. This CDR3 contains 18 residues. In DNA form, the CDR3 reads TGTGCCAGCAGCTCCCGACTATCCCTTCTTAAGTACCAAGAGACCCAGTACTTC. Translated: CASSSRLSLLKYQETQYF.

V and J are TRBV6-6 and TRBJ1-2; 7 bases fit TRBD1. Germline values: CDR1 MNHNY, CDR2 SVGAGI (reference sequence). CDR3 length: 14 amino acids. The V gene end was trimmed by 6 bases and the J gene end by 3 bases; junction bases not matched to a gene: 7. CDR3 protein: CASRRQGTDYGYTF. CDR3 nucleotide sequence: TGTGCCAGCAGAAGACAGGGAACGGACTATGGCTACACCTTC.

The chain carries TRBV2 and TRBJ2-3, with 10 bases fitting TRBD2. CDR3 length: 16 amino acids. V gave up 3 bases and J gave up 7 bases; unmatched junction bases: 10. Germline V gives CDR1 SNHLY, CDR2 FYNNEI. The CDR3 DNA follows: TGTGCCAGCAGTGACCTCGGGCTAGCGGGAGTATATACGCAGTATTTT. Amino acid sequence: CASSDLGLAGVYTQYF.